This T cell receptor (beta chain) was sequenced in a study of shared clonotypes between healthy human individuals. In the study overall: The donor group consisted of a couple of women and three men, aged 18 to 49.

Trimming removed 5 bases from V and 4 bases from J, with 19 bases in between. This CDR3 is 16 amino acids long. Germline V gene lookup returns CDR1 SGHTA and CDR2 FQGTGA. The protocol was immunoSEQ multiplex PCR, while the TCRdb copy is restricted to in-frame clones and leaves out a portion. The sample has some 2,400,000 clones, 95% seen once; the top ten hold around 0.13%. The sample was naive CD4+ T cells sorted from blood. The subset here: CD45RA+ positively selected. The chain carries TRBV7-3 and TRBJ2-3; D tentatively reads TRBD1 or TRBD2 (6 bases each). The receptor was derived from a man between 18 and 35 years old in good health. DNA for the CDR3: TGTGCCAGCAGCCCCATTGGAAGGGGGGCACCAGATACGCAGTATTTT. This translates into CASSPIGRGAPDTQYF.